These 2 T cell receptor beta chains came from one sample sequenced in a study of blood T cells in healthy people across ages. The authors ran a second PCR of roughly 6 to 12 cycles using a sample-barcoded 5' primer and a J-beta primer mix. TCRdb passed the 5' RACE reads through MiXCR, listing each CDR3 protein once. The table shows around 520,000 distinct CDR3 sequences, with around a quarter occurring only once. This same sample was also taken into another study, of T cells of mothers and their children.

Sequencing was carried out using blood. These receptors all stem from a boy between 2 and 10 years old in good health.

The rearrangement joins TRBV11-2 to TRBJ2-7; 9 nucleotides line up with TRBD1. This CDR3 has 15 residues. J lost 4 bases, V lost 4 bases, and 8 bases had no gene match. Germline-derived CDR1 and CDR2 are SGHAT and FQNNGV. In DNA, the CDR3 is TGTGCCAGCAGCTCCACCGGGACAGGGAGGTACGAGCAGTACTTC. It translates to CASSSTGTGRYEQYF.

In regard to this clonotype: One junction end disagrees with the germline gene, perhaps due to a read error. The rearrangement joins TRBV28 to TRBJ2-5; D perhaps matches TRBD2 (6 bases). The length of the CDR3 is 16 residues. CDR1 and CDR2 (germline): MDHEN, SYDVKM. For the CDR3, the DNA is TGTGCCTGCAGTCCCCCAGGGCCGCGGGATCAAGAGACCCAGTACTTC. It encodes CACSPPGPRDQETQYF. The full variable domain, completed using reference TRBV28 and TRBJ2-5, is DVKVTQSSRYLVKRTGEKVFLECVQDMDHENMFWYRQDPGLGLRLIYFSYDVKMKEKGDIPEGYSVSREKKERFSLILESASTNQTSMYLCACSPPGPRDQETQYFGPGTRLLVL.